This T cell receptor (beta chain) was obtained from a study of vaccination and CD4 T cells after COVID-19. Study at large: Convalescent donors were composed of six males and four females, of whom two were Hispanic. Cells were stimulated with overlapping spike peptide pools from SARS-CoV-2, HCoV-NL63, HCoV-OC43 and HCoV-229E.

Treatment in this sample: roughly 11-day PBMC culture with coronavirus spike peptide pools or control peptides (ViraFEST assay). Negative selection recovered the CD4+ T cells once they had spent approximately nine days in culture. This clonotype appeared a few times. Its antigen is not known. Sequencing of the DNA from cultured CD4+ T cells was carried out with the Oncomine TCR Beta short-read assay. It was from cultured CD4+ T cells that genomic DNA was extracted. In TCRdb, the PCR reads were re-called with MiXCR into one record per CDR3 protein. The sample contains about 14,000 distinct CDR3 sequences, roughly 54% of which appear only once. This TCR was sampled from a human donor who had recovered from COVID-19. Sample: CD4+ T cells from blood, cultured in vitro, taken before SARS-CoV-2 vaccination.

As DNA, the CDR3 is TGCAGTGGTTGGTGGGCAGGGGGAGGAGGGGGCAATCAGCCCCAGCATTTT. Its protein product is CSGWWAGGGGGNQPQHF. The chain has TRBV20-1 and TRBJ1-5; 7 bases fit TRBD1. The CDR3 sequence is 17 residues long. Germline-derived CDR1 and CDR2 are DFQATT and SNEGSKA (reference sequence). V lost 7 bases and J lost 2; bases outside the gene matches: 17.